This T cell receptor beta chain was identified during a study of blood T cell repertoires in COVID-19. This clone was seen more than once but under ten times. Measured with immunoSEQ multiplex PCR; TCRdb has only the in-frame clones, and not every one. Found here are roughly 280,000 clones, roughly 90% of them singletons; the top ten hold roughly 2.9%. The CDR3 extends over 15 amino acids. Losses at the gene ends were 0 bases for V and 4 bases for J; bases not matched to a gene: 3. Germline V lookup: CDR1 MRHNA, CDR2 SNTAGT. Source material: PBMCs or T cells enriched from blood (not recorded which). The rearrangement joins TRBV6-4 to TRBJ2-3; 8 bases are a match to TRBD2. This sequence originates from a man aged 35 to 55 who had been exposed to COVID-19. The CDR3 DNA reads TGTGCCAGCAGTGACTCTGGACTAGCCTCAGATACGCAGTATTTT. Its protein is CASSDSGLASDTQYF.